One sample yielded the 8 T cell receptor beta chains listed below, sequenced in a study of Graves' ophthalmopathy and Graves' hyperthyroidism (dated by TCRdb to the late 2010s). The sequencing machine was an Illumina HiSeq 2000. TCR beta CDR3 regions were amplified from RNA transcripts for repertoire sequencing. HTBI primers and the Qiagen OneStep RT-PCR kit were used in a first-round RT-PCR, which was followed by a second-round multiplex PCR, size selection and purification. TCRdb itself trimmed the public reads at Q25 with fastp, ran MiXCR and retained productive beta chains. Rows with one shared CDR3 protein collapse into an entry with the most common genes and DNA. The sample contains roughly 1.1 million distinct CDR3 sequences, about 35% of them found a single time. The ten most abundant clones make up 11% of the sample. The specimen was peripheral blood or thyroid tissue (not recorded which). All receptors come from an adult man with Graves' hyperthyroidism.

This clonotype has a handful of counts. CDR3 in DNA: TGTGCCAGCACCGCCTCTCGGGCTCAGCCCCAGCATTTT. It yields the protein CASTASRAQPQHF. The chain joins TRBV12-3 or TRBV12-4 to TRBJ1-5; D not resolved. This CDR3 is built from 13 residues. Trimming took 7 bases from V and 6 from J, leaving 13 bases between them.

The chain recombines TRBV24-1 with TRBJ1-5, with unresolved D. The V gene's germline CDR1 is KGHDR and CDR2 SFDVKD. V lost 6 bases and J 5 bases, leaving 13 bases between the germline ends. This CDR3 is built from 14 residues. Here the CDR3 DNA reads TGTGCCACCAGTACTCCCCGGTCGGATCAGCCCCAGCATTTT. This encodes CATSTPRSDQPQHF.

This chain connects TRBV29-1 to TRBJ2-3; D tentatively fits TRBD1 or TRBD2 (6 bases each). This CDR3 spans 15 amino acids. Germline assignment: CDR1 SQVTM and CDR2 ANQGSEA. V was cut by 1 base and J by 3 bases, with 14 bases left in between. The CDR3 DNA reads as TGCAGCGTTGAAGGTGGAGGGCAGGGGACAGATACGCAGTATTTT. Translation gives CSVEGGGQGTDTQYF.

This clonotype was seen at least ten times. V is TRBV5-1 and J is TRBJ2-2; the match to TRBD2 covers 9 bases. Germline loops: CDR1 SGHRS, CDR2 YFSETQ. V was clipped by 5 bases and J by 5 bases; unmatched bases: 7. CDR3 length equals 15 residues. CDR3 sequence: CASRGVAGETGELFF. The CDR3 DNA reads TGCGCCAGCAGAGGGGTAGCGGGAGAGACCGGGGAGCTGTTTTTT.

There are a few counts of this clonotype. The chain's CDR3 is CASSGGTIGTEAFF. CDR3 DNA: TGTGCCAGCAGCGGCGGGACAATAGGCACTGAAGCTTTCTTT. V is TRBV9 and J is TRBJ1-1; weak D call: TRBD1 (6 bases). V shed 3 bases and J shed 4 bases, with 13 bases lying between them. CDR1 and CDR2 from the germline V gene are SGDLS and YYNGEE. The CDR3 spans 14 residues.

Concerning this clonotype: Compared with germline, one end of the junction differs, possibly owing to a read error. The J gene is TRBJ2-7, the V gene TRBV12-3 or TRBV12-4; TRBD1 or TRBD2 may be the D gene (5 bases each). The CDR3 runs 14 residues. The CDR3 loop is CASRGPGNTGELYF. The CDR3 region has the DNA TGTGCCAGCAGAGGACCAGGGAACACCGGGGAGCTGTACTTC.

The rearrangement joins TRBV19 to TRBJ1-5; D is unclear. V was trimmed by 5 bases and J by 4 bases, leaving 12 bases between them. CDR1 LNHDA and CDR2 SQIVND come from the germline V gene (reference sequence). There are 14 residues in the CDR3. CDR3 DNA sequence: TGTGCCAGTAGTCGAGACATTGGGAATCAGCCCCAGCATTTT. Residues: CASSRDIGNQPQHF.

This clonotype occurred a few times. The gene calls are TRBV7-8 and TRBJ1-1, with a possible D match to TRBD1 (5 bases). V was clipped by 5 bases and J by 1 base, with 11 bases between them. Germline-derived CDR1 and CDR2 are SGHVS and FQNEAQ. The CDR3 runs to 14 residues. The CDR3 DNA follows: TGTGCCAGCAGCGTTGACGGGACGAACACTGAAGCTTTCTTT. Its translation is CASSVDGTNTEAFF.